This TCR beta chain appears in the sequencing data of a study of blood T cell repertoires in COVID-19 (dated by TCRdb to 2019 to 2021). With respect to the entire study: Collaborator samples came from the United States, Italy and Spain and covered acute and convalescent phases of COVID-19. The samples were drawn from the first 160 participants of the ongoing ImmuneRACE study and from 1,200 or so subjects provided by 6 global collaborators. The dataset comprised deeply sampled blood TCRbeta repertoires from subjects exposed to, actively infected with, or recovered from COVID-19. Where available, HLA class I and class II types were taken from metadata supplied by the sample provider and were not determined by assay-based typing. The repertoires were made available in a free public database intended to serve as a resource for research on the immune response to SARS-CoV-2. The prospective study material was composed of cDNA or gDNA derived from T cells, B-cell-depleted T cells, or PBMCs. Sample metadata almost always included a de-identified subject ID, COVID-19 status, age in years and sex. Points the paper makes about the study in general: The amount of clinical and demographic metadata varied by source and participant and was provided uncurated.

Each collaborating institution followed its own protocols to collect whole blood in K2EDTA tubes. Collaborator samples were shipped for TCRbeta analysis as frozen whole blood, isolated PBMCs, or DNA extracted from either sample type. This clone was counted only a few times. Its antigen is still unknown. No base quality information exists; no much larger clone differs at one position. TCRbeta CDR3 regions were amplified from genomic DNA by means of the immunoSEQ Assay, a bias-controlled multiplex PCR. Under the source paper's analysis protocol: The number of nucleated cells in each sample was estimated by amplification of reference gene primers within the assay. Sequence reads were collapsed and filtered to measure the absolute abundance of every unique TCRbeta CDR3 rearrangement. For each sample, productive Simpson clonality was calculated as the square root of Simpson's diversity index over productive rearrangements. This is the immuneACCESS table as TCRdb keeps it, with only in-frame sequences that have V and J called. A part of the clones is gone; compared with another copy, unresolved V genes explain less than half, and the rest is unexplained. Clonal size and the V and J genes are those of that table, whereas D and trimming came from the DNA. This sample gives approximately 76,000 clones in total; around 83% of them show up just once. In total, the top ten clones hold approximately 32% of the sample.

The germline V gene sets CDR1 to LGHNA and CDR2 to YSLEER. From its cysteine to its phenylalanine, the CDR3 spans 15 amino acids. The read is trimmed to its CDR3 DNA, 45 bases read in frame from base 1. The V end loses 4 bases and the J end loses 5 bases, and a stretch of 17 bases separates them. The specimen was peripheral blood. Recombination connected TRBV4-3 to TRBJ1-1; the best D guess is TRBD1, with 6 bases matching. This TCR came from a woman older than 75 with active or convalescent COVID-19. The DNA sequence follows: TGCGCCAGCAGCCGCGATTGGAACAGGGAAACTGAAGCTTTCTTT. Its translation is CASSRDWNRETEAFF.